These 10 T cell receptor beta chains were all obtained from the same sample, sequenced in a study of vaccination effects on CD4 cells after COVID-19. Before sequencing, viral peptide pools were used by the ViraFEST assay to expand antigen-specific CD4+ T cells. Culturing for 10 days preceded CD4+ T cell isolation. Having tested negative for nucleocapsid antibodies, the vaccine recipients showed no prior SARS-CoV-2 infection. Antigen specificity for these receptors is unknown. Using immunoSEQ multiplex PCR, the repertoire was profiled, and TCRdb retains in-frame clones only, with some absent. The profile shows approximately 50,000 clones, roughly 79% of them singletons. Sequencing was performed on CD4+ T cells from PBMCs cultured with HCoV-OC43 spike peptides, taken before COVID-19 vaccination. Subset described: HCoV-OC43 spike overlapping peptide pool stimulation. Receptors originate from a human donor who received a COVID-19 vaccine.

V is TRBV9 and J is TRBJ2-1; D gene uncertain. The germline V and J ends were trimmed by 0 bases and 5 bases, with 6 bases remaining between them. CDR1 SGDLS and CDR2 YYNGEE come from the germline V gene. CDR3 size: 13 residues. In DNA, the CDR3 is TGTGCCAGCAGCGTAGAACAGAACAATGAGCAGTTCTTC. Protein: CASSVEQNNEQFF.

The chain has TRBV5-1 and TRBJ1-4, with a weak D call TRBD1 (5 bases). V lost 1 base and J lost 5, with 9 bases in between. The CDR3 contains 14 residues. CDR1 and CDR2 from the germline V gene are SGHRS and YFSETQ. Written as DNA, the CDR3 is TGCGCCAGCAGCTTGAACCCAGGGAATGAAAAACTGTTTTTT. The encoded protein is CASSLNPGNEKLFF.

The chain is built from TRBV6-5 and TRBJ1-6; unclear D gene. The CDR3 loop spans 14 amino acids. The V end lost 5 bases, the J end lost 9 bases, and 14 bases lay between the germline ends. Germline loops: CDR1 MNHEY, CDR2 SVGAGI. The chain's CDR3 is CASSLPIVGSPLHF. The CDR3 DNA sequence: TGTGCCAGCAGTCTCCCAATAGTCGGTTCACCCCTCCACTTT.

The V and J genes are TRBV5-1 and TRBJ2-3; TRBD1 matches 9 bases. The CDR3 extends over 14 amino acids. Per germline, CDR1 SGHRS and CDR2 YFSETQ. With 4 bases clipped from V and 4 bases from J, the junction kept 4 bases outside the gene matches. In nucleotides, the CDR3 is TGCGCCAGCAGCGGGACAGGGACCCCAGATACGCAGTATTTT. Its translation is CASSGTGTPDTQYF.

This chain uses TRBV9 with TRBJ1-4; no clear D gene. Germline values: CDR1 SGDLS, CDR2 YYNGEE. The ends were cut back, 3 bases at V and 2 bases at J, with 11 bases in the middle. CDR3 length equals 15 residues. The CDR3 DNA sequence: TGTGCCAGCAGCGGCGGGCTCGGGACTAATGAAAAACTGTTTTTT. Translated, it gives CASSGGLGTNEKLFF.

The V call is TRBV5-1, the J call TRBJ1-5, with D possibly TRBD1 on 5 matching bases. CDR1 is SGHRS, CDR2 YFSETQ, per germline. The CDR3 sequence is 15 residues long. V lost 5 bases and J 1 base, leaving 13 bases between the germline ends. The CDR3 coding sequence is TGCGCCAGCAGTCCAATGGGGGGAAGCAATCAGCCCCAGCATTTT. Protein: CASSPMGGSNQPQHF.

The chain links TRBV7-3 to TRBJ2-5; 9 bases are shared with TRBD2. V shed 5 bases, J shed 4 bases, and the junction held 5 bases outside the gene matches. CDR3 length: 14 residues. CDR1 SGHTA and CDR2 FQGTGA come from the germline V gene. In DNA, the CDR3 is TGTGCCAGCAGCCGGAGCGGGGGGACAGAGACCCAGTACTTC. It is translated as CASSRSGGTETQYF.

V gene TRBV28 combines with J gene TRBJ1-2, with a weak D call TRBD1 (6 bases). This CDR3 contains 13 residues. Germline V gene sequence: CDR1 MDHEN, CDR2 SYDVKM. V dropped 5 bases and J dropped 4 bases, with 11 bases sitting between them. CDR3: CASSGGQFYGYTF. The CDR3 nucleotides are TGTGCCAGCAGTGGAGGACAGTTCTATGGCTACACCTTC.

The rearrangement uses TRBV9 and TRBJ1-2; perhaps TRBD1 as D (5 bases). The germline V gene has CDR1 SGDLS and CDR2 YYNGEE. V was cut by 0 bases and J by 1 base, with 7 bases left in between. The CDR3 runs 14 residues. CDR3 protein: CASSVADNNYGYTF. Here the CDR3 DNA reads TGTGCCAGCAGCGTAGCGGACAATAACTATGGCTACACCTTC.

The chain combines TRBV19 with TRBJ1-1; D is perhaps TRBD1 (6 bases). The germline V gene has CDR1 LNHDA and CDR2 SQIVND (reference sequence). The CDR3 extends over 13 amino acids. The V end was cut by 5 bases, the J end by 5 bases, with 12 bases between. The CDR3 protein is CASSWQGRTEAFF. DNA of the CDR3: TGTGCCAGTAGTTGGCAGGGGCGGACTGAAGCTTTCTTT.